Listed below are T cell receptor beta chains from one sample, sequenced in a study of CD8+CD57+ T cells in acquired aplastic anemia. TCRdb reanalysed the reads using MiXCR and keeps one entry per CDR3 protein. The sample yields some 180,000 distinct CDR3 sequences, less than 55% seen once. The sequenced material came from sorted CD4+, CD8+, or CD8+CD57+ T cells (not recorded which) from PBMCs. The receptors shown here come from a human donor in good health. CDR3s include the opening cysteine and the closing phenylalanine or tryptophan. The order of the fields is J gene, clone size, V gene, D gene, CDR3 DNA, CDR3 protein. D genes are given only for firm matches. Rows may omit the clone size; those that give it use once, few, many or a size class.

>TRBJ1-4|many|TRBV25-1|TRBD1
TGTGCCAGCAGTGAATATAAGGGACAGGGGAACGAAAAACTGTTTTTT
CASSEYKGQGNEKLFF
>TRBJ2-5|.|TRBV9|TRBD2
TGTGCCAGCAGCTCCTCACTAGCGGAGACCCAGTACTTC
CASSSSLAETQYF
>TRBJ2-3|few|TRBV5-8|.
TGTGCCAGCAGTTATACAGGTTCAGATACGCAGTATTTT
CASSYTGSDTQYF
>TRBJ2-7|few|TRBV18|TRBD2
TGTGCCAGCTCCGGACTAGCGGGAACCTCCTACGAGCAGTACTTC
CASSGLAGTSYEQYF
>TRBJ2-7|.|TRBV5-1|.
TGCGCCAGCAGCTTGGACCTCTCCTACGAGCAGTACTTC
CASSLDLSYEQYF
>TRBJ1-1|many|TRBV5-4|.
TGTGCCAGCAGCCGGGACGTTAACACTGAAGCTTTCTTT
CASSRDVNTEAFF
>TRBJ2-7|many|TRBV29-1|TRBD1
TGCAGCGTCCAAGTAGGGACAGTGAGCTACGAGCAGTACTTC
CSVQVGTVSYEQYF
>TRBJ1-5|many|TRBV6-1|TRBD1
TGTGCCAGCAGGGAGGGACAGGGCATTCAGCCCCAGCATTTT
CASREGQGIQPQHF
>TRBJ2-7|few|TRBV12-3/TRBV12-4|TRBD2
TGTGCCAGCAGTTTAGGTTTAGCGGGTTCCTACGAGCAGTACTTC
CASSLGLAGSYEQYF
>TRBJ1-1|many|TRBV5-1|.
TGCGCCAGCAGCTTTGTCGACGTGAACACTGAAGCTTTCTTT
CASSFVDVNTEAFF
>TRBJ2-5|few|TRBV7-2|.
TGTGCCAGCAGCTTGGGGCAGCAAGAGACCCAGTACTTC
CASSLGQQETQYF
>TRBJ1-1|many|TRBV2|.
TGTGCCAGCAGTTTACAGGGACGAGGAGCTTTCTTT
CASSLQGRGAFF
>TRBJ1-1|.|TRBV14|.
TGTGCCAGCAGCCAAGGGGGCATAGCTTTCTTT
CASSQGGIAFF
>TRBJ2-2|.|TRBV27|TRBD1
TGTGCCAGCTGCCGTGGGACAGGGATTACCGGGGAGCTGTTTTTT
CASCRGTGITGELFF
>TRBJ1-1|few|TRBV12-3/TRBV12-4|.
TGTGCCAGCAGCAGGGGCACTGAAGCTTTCTTT
CASSRGTEAFF
>TRBJ1-1|.|TRBV12-5|.
TGTGCTAGTGGCAGAAATACCAACACTGAAGCTTTCTTT
CASGRNTNTEAFF
>TRBJ2-1|many|TRBV5-1|.
TGTGCCAGCAGTTTAGGAGGGAATGAGCAGTTCTTC
CASSLGGNEQFF
>TRBJ2-5|.|TRBV7-9|TRBD1
TGTGCCAGCAGCTTGGCCGGGACAGGACAAGAGACCCAGTACTTC
CASSLAGTGQETQYF
>TRBJ1-6|many|TRBV19|TRBD1
TGTGCCAGTAGTATTACAGGGGCGGATTCACCCCTCCACTTT
CASSITGADSPLHF
>TRBJ1-1|many|TRBV20-1|.
TGCAGTGCCCTCGCCGGCACTGAAGCTTTCTTT
CSALAGTEAFF
>TRBJ2-1|.|TRBV24-1|.
TGTGCCACCAGTGATCGGGTACAGGGCTGGAATGAGCAGTTCTTC
CATSDRVQGWNEQFF
>TRBJ2-5|.|TRBV9|TRBD1
TGTACCAGCAGCCCGGGGACAGCGAGCCCTGCCCAGTACTTC
CTSSPGTASPAQYF
>TRBJ2-2|.|TRBV5-1|.
TGCGCCAGCAGTAGGGCAGACGCGAACACCGGGGAGCTGTTTTTT
CASSRADANTGELFF
>TRBJ2-7|.|TRBV20-1|TRBD1
TGCAGTGCTTCGGACAGGGGGCTTGCCTACGAGCAGTACTTC
CSASDRGLAYEQYF
>TRBJ1-1|many|TRBV12-3/TRBV12-4|.
TGTGCCAGCAGTCCCAGAATAATGAACACTGAAGCTTTCTTT
CASSPRIMNTEAFF
>TRBJ2-5|once|TRBV7-2|.
TGTGCCAGCAGCTTGACAGGAGGGGGGGGAGAGACCCAGTACTTC
CASSLTGGGGETQYF
>TRBJ1-4|few|TRBV7-9|.
TGTGCCAGCAGTTTAGGGCCCGGAAAACTGTTTTTT
CASSLGPGKLFF
>TRBJ2-3|.|TRBV20-1|TRBD2
TGCAGTGCTACTACTAGCGGGGGATCAGATACGCAGTATTTT
CSATTSGGSDTQYF
>TRBJ1-1|few|TRBV6-1|.
TGTGCCAGCAGGCCGGTCGATTGGGGAGGGCTGAACACTGAAGCTTTCTTT
CASRPVDWGGLNTEAFF
>TRBJ2-1|.|TRBV7-6|.
TGTGCCAGCAGCTTTCTCTCCGGGGACTCTTGCAATGAGCAGTTCTTC
CASSFLSGDSCNEQFF
>TRBJ1-3|.|TRBV15|.
TGTGCCACCAGCAGAGCTTGGGGTGGCTCTGGAAACACCATATATTTT
CATSRAWGGSGNTIYF
>TRBJ2-7|many|TRBV24-1|TRBD1
TGTGCCACCAGTGATGTACGGGACAACAGGGGGGAGCAGTACTTC
CATSDVRDNRGEQYF
>TRBJ2-7|.|TRBV27|.
TGTGCCAGCAGTTTGGGGCCTTCGACCTACGAGCAGTACTTC
CASSLGPSTYEQYF
>TRBJ1-2|.|TRBV28|.
TGTGCCAGCGGACCCGGACAGTTCTATGGCTACACCTTC
CASGPGQFYGYTF
>TRBJ1-6|many|TRBV7-8|.
TGTGCCAGCAGCCCCTACCCCTGGGGTCAGAATTCACCCCTCCACTTT
CASSPYPWGQNSPLHF
>TRBJ1-5|once|TRBV20-1|TRBD1
TGCAGTGCTAGACCGGGACAGGTCAATCAGCCCCAGCATTTT
CSARPGQVNQPQHF
>TRBJ1-3|.|TRBV15|.
TGTGCCACCAGCAGAGGAGAAAGTACTGGAAACACCATATATTTT
CATSRGESTGNTIYF
>TRBJ2-3|many|TRBV7-9|.
TGTGCCAGCAGCTTAGGGTATAGCGGAGATACGCAGTATTTT
CASSLGYSGDTQYF
>TRBJ2-7|many|TRBV7-8|.
TGTGCCAGCAGGGGCGGGGACGCCTACGAGCAGTACTTC
CASRGGDAYEQYF
>TRBJ1-6|.|TRBV5-6|TRBD1
TGTGCCAGCAGCCCGGGACAGGGAATTTCACCCCTCCACTTT
CASSPGQGISPLHF
>TRBJ1-2|.|TRBV25-1|TRBD1
TGTGCCTCGAGACAGGGATACTATGGCTACACCTTC
CASRQGYYGYTF
>TRBJ1-2|many|TRBV20-1|TRBD1
TGCAGCTTCCGAATAACAGGGGGCTGGGGGTACACCTTC
CSFRITGGWGYTF
>TRBJ1-4|.|TRBV28|.
TGTGCCAGCAGCCCCCCAGTACAGATGTGGCGTGAAAAACTGTTTTTT
CASSPPVQMWREKLFF
>TRBJ1-2|few|TRBV19|.
TGTGCCAGTAGCCCTACAGGCGCATTTAGGTATGGCTACACCTTC
CASSPTGAFRYGYTF
>TRBJ1-3|.|TRBV5-1|.
TGCGCCAGCAGACAGTACTCTGGAAACACCATATATTTT
CASRQYSGNTIYF
>TRBJ2-5|many|TRBV5-1|.
TGCGCCAGCAAACCCGACCTAGGGACCCAGTACTTC
CASKPDLGTQYF
>TRBJ2-3|.|TRBV10-3|TRBD2
TGTGCCATCAGTGACTGGCTAGCGGGGTCTAGCACAGATACGCAGTATTTT
CAISDWLAGSSTDTQYF
>TRBJ2-5|.|TRBV7-9|.
TGTGCCAGCAGCTTACGTGGCCCGGGAGAGACCCAGTACTTC
CASSLRGPGETQYF
>TRBJ1-1|once|TRBV12-5|TRBD1
TGTGCTAGTGGTTTGACCCGACAGGGGGGGAACACTGAAGCTTTCTTT
CASGLTRQGGNTEAFF
>TRBJ1-1|once|TRBV25-1|.
TGTGCCAGCAGTGACTGGGACGTAATGACTGAAGCTTTCTTT
CASSDWDVMTEAFF
>TRBJ2-1|many|TRBV11-2|TRBD2
TGTGCCAGCAGCTTGAGGCTAGCGGGGGGGAGCTCCTACAATGAGCAGTTCTTC
CASSLRLAGGSSYNEQFF
>TRBJ1-1|many|TRBV12-3/TRBV12-4|.
TGTGCCAGCAGTTTAGGCCTCGGGTTGACTTTCTTT
CASSLGLGLTFF
>TRBJ2-3|.|TRBV29-1|TRBD2
TGCAGCTTGCTAGCGGGAGGGGTGAGAGATACGCAGTATTTT
CSLLAGGVRDTQYF
>TRBJ2-7|.|TRBV7-9|.
TGTGCCAGCAGCTTCGCACAGATCTACGAGCAGTACTTC
CASSFAQIYEQYF
>TRBJ2-7|.|TRBV7-6|TRBD1
TGTGCCAGCAGCCTCCTGACAGGGGCCAACACCTACGAGCAGTACTTC
CASSLLTGANTYEQYF